These T cell receptor beta chains were read from a single sample in a study of blood T cell repertoires in COVID-19. The assay was immunoSEQ multiplex PCR, and TCRdb's table has in-frame clones only and misses some. The sample includes tens of thousands of clones, roughly 80% seen only once; the top ten take over 15%. Sequencing input: peripheral blood. The receptors were gathered from a woman older than 75 with acute or convalescent COVID-19. Both conserved end residues are part of each CDR3. D genes are given only for firm matches. Only some rows state a clone size, as once, few, many or a class for expanded clones.

j_gene: TRBJ1-5; d_gene: -; v_gene: TRBV7-8; abundance: once; CDR3aa: CASSSREWAQHF; CDR3nt: TGTGCCAGCAGCTCCCGGGAGTGGGCCCAGCATTTT
j_gene: TRBJ1-2; d_gene: TRBD1; v_gene: TRBV6-5; abundance: few; CDR3aa: CASYRTGSYGYTF; CDR3nt: TGTGCCAGCTATAGGACAGGAAGCTATGGCTACACCTTC
j_gene: TRBJ1-2; d_gene: -; v_gene: TRBV2; abundance: -; CDR3aa: CASSDRRAKNYGYTF; CDR3nt: TGTGCCAGCAGTGATCGCAGGGCAAAGAACTATGGCTACACCTTC
j_gene: TRBJ1-2; d_gene: -; v_gene: TRBV7-2; abundance: -; CDR3aa: CASSLAPGYGYTF; CDR3nt: TGTGCCAGCAGCTTAGCGCCAGGTTATGGCTACACCTTC
j_gene: TRBJ2-5; d_gene: TRBD1; v_gene: TRBV18; abundance: -; CDR3aa: CASSQDRGQQTQYF; CDR3nt: TGTGCCAGCTCACAGGACAGGGGGCAACAGACCCAGTACTTC
j_gene: TRBJ1-1; d_gene: TRBD1; v_gene: TRBV5-1; abundance: -; CDR3aa: CASSIGTGDSTEAFF; CDR3nt: TGCGCCAGCAGCATCGGGACAGGGGATAGCACTGAAGCTTTCTTT
j_gene: TRBJ2-3; d_gene: TRBD2; v_gene: TRBV5-1; abundance: -; CDR3aa: CASSLVTSSVTDTQYF; CDR3nt: TGCGCCAGCAGCTTGGTGACTAGCTCGGTCACAGATACGCAGTATTTT
j_gene: TRBJ2-3; d_gene: TRBD2; v_gene: TRBV5-1; abundance: -; CDR3aa: CASSFLAGAGDTQYF; CDR3nt: TGCGCCAGCAGCTTTCTAGCGGGAGCAGGGGATACGCAGTATTTT
j_gene: TRBJ2-7; d_gene: TRBD2; v_gene: TRBV5-1; abundance: -; CDR3aa: CASSSQGLAGYEQYF; CDR3nt: TGCGCCAGCAGCTCACAGGGACTAGCGGGGTACGAGCAGTACTTC
j_gene: TRBJ1-2; d_gene: -; v_gene: TRBV9; abundance: -; CDR3aa: CASSVRLNYGYTF; CDR3nt: TGTGCCAGCAGCGTAAGACTAAACTATGGCTACACCTTC
j_gene: TRBJ2-7; d_gene: TRBD1; v_gene: TRBV10-2; abundance: -; CDR3aa: CASALPGQVSYEQYF; CDR3nt: TGCGCCAGCGCATTACCGGGACAGGTCTCCTACGAGCAGTACTTC
j_gene: TRBJ2-2; d_gene: TRBD2; v_gene: TRBV15; abundance: -; CDR3aa: CATSRGGGGAITGELFF; CDR3nt: TGTGCCACCAGCAGAGGAGGCGGGGGGGCGATAACCGGGGAGCTGTTTTTT
j_gene: TRBJ1-1; d_gene: TRBD1; v_gene: TRBV2; abundance: -; CDR3aa: CASTLDRMNTEAFF; CDR3nt: TGTGCCAGCACCTTGGACAGGATGAACACTGAAGCTTTCTTT
j_gene: TRBJ1-6; d_gene: TRBD1; v_gene: TRBV27; abundance: -; CDR3aa: CASRGRQGKNSPLHF; CDR3nt: TGTGCCAGCAGGGGTCGACAGGGGAAGAATTCACCCCTCCACTTT
j_gene: TRBJ2-1; d_gene: TRBD2; v_gene: TRBV4-1; abundance: -; CDR3aa: CASSQDSAGAYNEQFF; CDR3nt: TGCGCCAGCAGCCAAGATAGTGCGGGAGCCTACAATGAGCAGTTCTTC
j_gene: TRBJ1-1; d_gene: -; v_gene: TRBV5-5; abundance: -; CDR3aa: CASSLQDTRPNTEAFF; CDR3nt: TGTGCCAGCAGCTTACAAGACACTCGTCCGAACACTGAAGCTTTCTTT
j_gene: TRBJ2-7; d_gene: -; v_gene: TRBV18; abundance: -; CDR3aa: CASSPPGLTYEQYF; CDR3nt: TGTGCCAGCTCACCCCCGGGACTTACCTACGAGCAGTACTTC
j_gene: TRBJ1-5; d_gene: -; v_gene: TRBV30; abundance: -; CDR3aa: CAWRGVPSQPQHF; CDR3nt: TGTGCCTGGCGGGGGGTCCCAAGTCAGCCCCAGCATTTT
j_gene: TRBJ1-1; d_gene: -; v_gene: TRBV6-4; abundance: -; CDR3aa: CASSDSSAGNTEAFF; CDR3nt: TGTGCCAGCAGTGACTCGTCCGCAGGGAACACTGAAGCTTTCTTT
j_gene: TRBJ1-5; d_gene: -; v_gene: TRBV20-1; abundance: -; CDR3aa: CSASYGQIYSNQPQHF; CDR3nt: TGCAGTGCTAGTTATGGACAAATTTATAGCAATCAGCCCCAGCATTTT
j_gene: TRBJ2-5; d_gene: TRBD2; v_gene: TRBV3-1/TRBV3-2; abundance: -; CDR3aa: CASSQGSSGSETQYF; CDR3nt: TGTGCCAGCAGCCAAGGTAGTAGCGGGAGTGAGACCCAGTACTTC
j_gene: TRBJ2-2; d_gene: TRBD2; v_gene: TRBV23-1; abundance: -; CDR3aa: CASSQLAGGTTGELFF; CDR3nt: TGCGCCAGCAGTCAACTAGCGGGGGGTACCACCGGGGAGCTGTTTTTT